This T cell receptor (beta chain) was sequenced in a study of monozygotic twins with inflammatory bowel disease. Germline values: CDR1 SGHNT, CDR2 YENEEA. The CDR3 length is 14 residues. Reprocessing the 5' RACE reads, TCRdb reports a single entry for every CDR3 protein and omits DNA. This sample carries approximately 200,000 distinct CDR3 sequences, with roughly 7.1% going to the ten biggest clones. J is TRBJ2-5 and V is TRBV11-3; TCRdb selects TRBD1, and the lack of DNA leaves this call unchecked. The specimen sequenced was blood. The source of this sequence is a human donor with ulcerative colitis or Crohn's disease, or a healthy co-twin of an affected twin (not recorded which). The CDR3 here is CASSLDGTEETQYF.